One sample yielded the 32 T cell receptor beta chains listed below, sequenced in a study of T cell responses to AZD1222 COVID-19 vaccine. Only in-frame clones appear in the TCRdb table, and some are missing; sequencing was by immunoSEQ multiplex PCR. The table has under 150,000 clones, roughly 85% seen once. Sequencing was performed on peripheral blood, taken on day 0 of MenACWY control vaccination. These receptors were obtained from an adult in good health.

The chain carries TRBV28 and TRBJ2-7; the match to TRBD2 covers 10 bases. From germline, CDR1 is MDHEN and CDR2 SYDVKM. The ends lost 7 bases at V and 3 bases at J; junction bases unmatched: 9. The CDR3 contains 15 residues. For the CDR3, the DNA is TGTGCCAGCACGCCAGTTGGACTAGCGGTCTACGAGCAGTACTTC. Its translation: CASTPVGLAVYEQYF.

A few counts support this clone. The V and J genes are TRBV30 and TRBJ2-2; TRBD2 matches at 12 bases. Trimming at V came to 1 base and at J to 7 bases, leaving 4 bases not matched to a gene. From germline, CDR1 is GTSNPN and CDR2 SVGIG (reference sequence). The CDR3 totals 15 residues. The CDR3 spells CAWSASGRAVGELFF. In DNA form, the CDR3 reads TGTGCCTGGAGTGCTAGCGGGAGGGCGGTCGGGGAGCTGTTTTTT.

The chain is built from TRBV19 and TRBJ2-3; weak D call: TRBD2 (6 bases). CDR1 LNHDA and CDR2 SQIVND come from the germline V gene (reference sequence). Trimming cost V 5 bases and J 5 bases, with 8 bases left between them. This CDR3 has 12 amino acids. CDR3 sequence reads: CASSPGLDTQYF. Written as DNA, the CDR3 is TGTGCCAGTAGTCCGGGACTAGATACGCAGTATTTT.

The V call is TRBV5-1, the J call TRBJ1-4; D gene ambiguous. Germline V gives CDR1 SGHRS, CDR2 YFSETQ. This CDR3 contains 14 residues. V was cut by 0 bases and J by 1 base, with 4 bases left in between. In DNA form, the CDR3 reads TGCGCCAGCAGCTTGGATCGAACTAATGAAAAACTGTTTTTT. Amino acid sequence: CASSLDRTNEKLFF.

V usage is TRBV6-5 and J usage is TRBJ1-3; maybe TRBD1 (6 bases). Trimming cost V 3 bases and J 2 bases, with 14 bases left between them. This CDR3 is built from 16 residues. CDR1 is MNHEY and CDR2 is SVGAGI in the germline V gene. Here the CDR3 reads CASSYFRQAPGNTIYF. The CDR3 DNA is TGTGCCAGCAGTTATTTCCGACAGGCCCCTGGAAACACCATATATTTT.

The chain uses TRBV10-3 and TRBJ2-6; the match to TRBD1 covers 10 bases. CDR1 and CDR2 (germline): ENHRY, SYGVKD. The CDR3 sequence is 17 residues long. Trimming removed 7 bases from V and 0 bases from J; junction bases left unmatched: 6. The CDR3 bases are TGTGCCATCAAGGGGACAGGGGACCCCTCTGGGGCCAACGTCCTGACTTTC. It yields the protein CAIKGTGDPSGANVLTF.

The gene calls are TRBV12-3 or TRBV12-4 and TRBJ1-2; D not resolved. This CDR3 comprises 11 residues. V dropped 4 bases and J dropped 8 bases, with 8 bases sitting between them. The CDR3: CASSSTVGYTF. The CDR3 coding sequence is TGTGCCAGCAGTTCGACGGTCGGCTACACCTTC.

The table lists this clone with a count of one. The chain carries TRBV2 and TRBJ1-4; D call uncertain. The V gene's germline CDR1 is SNHLY and CDR2 FYNNEI. V shed 3 bases and J shed 7 bases, with 12 bases lying between them. The CDR3 sequence is 14 residues long. CDR3 region: CASSDRSPGEKLFF. The CDR3 DNA sequence: TGTGCCAGCAGTGACAGGTCGCCGGGTGAAAAACTGTTTTTT. The whole variable domain, remainder taken from reference TRBV2 and TRBJ1-4, is EPEVTQTPSHQVTQMGQEVILRCVPISNHLYFYWYRQILGQKVEFLVSFYNNEISEKSEIFDDQFSVERPDGSNFTLKIRSTKLEDSAMYFCASSDRSPGEKLFFGSGTQLSVL.

This rearrangement joins TRBV12-5 to TRBJ2-5; no clear D. CDR1 is LGHNT and CDR2 is FRNRAP in the germline V gene. The CDR3 loop spans 11 amino acids. V was clipped by 1 base and J by 7 bases, with 4 bases between them. CDR3 region: CASGLAGTQYF. The CDR3, as DNA: TGTGCTAGTGGTTTGGCGGGGACCCAGTACTTC.

This clone has just one count. The CDR3 loop reads CASNALGTGEGEQYF. CDR3 nucleotides: TGTGCCAGCAACGCCCTGGGGACAGGGGAAGGCGAGCAGTACTTC. The chain is built from TRBV5-8 and TRBJ2-7; 10 bases map to TRBD1. The CDR3 is 15 amino acids. Germline CDR1 SGHTS, CDR2 YDEGEE. V trimming: 6 bases; J trimming: 6 bases; junction bases outside the gene matches: 12.

The rearrangement links TRBV18 to TRBJ2-5, with D perhaps TRBD1 (6 bases). With 1 base removed from V and 2 bases from J, the gap between germline ends came to 11 bases. Germline V CDR1 and CDR2: KGHSH, LQKENI. The CDR3 runs 15 residues. The chain's CDR3 is CASSPLWTEQETQYF. DNA for the CDR3: TGTGCCAGCTCACCACTCTGGACAGAGCAAGAGACCCAGTACTTC.

The gene calls are TRBV5-1 and TRBJ2-7; D tentatively fits TRBD1 or TRBD2 (5 bases each). Trimming left V 0 bases short and J 5 bases short, with 12 bases between. The CDR3 length is 14 residues. Germline loops: CDR1 SGHRS, CDR2 YFSETQ. The CDR3 sequence: CASSLALGVHEQYF. The CDR3 DNA reads as TGCGCCAGCAGCTTGGCTTTGGGGGTCCACGAGCAGTACTTC.

The chain is built from TRBV15 and TRBJ2-5, with 11 bases identical to TRBD2. The J segment lost 2 bases and the V segment lost 5 bases, leaving 7 bases of the junction unmatched. The V gene's germline CDR1 is LNHNV and CDR2 YYDKDF (reference sequence). The CDR3 totals 16 residues. CDR3: CATSARLAGRQETQYF. The DNA of the CDR3 is TGTGCCACCAGCGCCCGACTAGCGGGGAGGCAAGAGACCCAGTACTTC. The full variable domain, rest sourced from reference TRBV15 and TRBJ2-5, is DAMVIQNPRYQVTQFGKPVTLSCSQTLNHNVMYWYQQKSSQAPKLLFHYYDKDFNNEADTPDNFQSRRPNTSFCFLDIRSPGLGDTAMYLCATSARLAGRQETQYFGPGTRLLVL.

The rearrangement uses TRBV6-5 and TRBJ1-6, with 7 bases aligning to TRBD1. The CDR3 runs to 13 residues. With V trimmed by 7 bases and J by 8 bases, 5 bases remained unmatched. The germline gives CDR1 MNHEY, CDR2 SVGAGI. Written as DNA, the CDR3 is TGTGCCAGCAAGCGGCAGGGGGATTCACCCCTCCACTTT. This codes for CASKRQGDSPLHF.

The chain combines TRBV12-5 with TRBJ1-3; 7 bases map to TRBD1. The germline CDR1 and CDR2 sequences are LGHNT and FRNRAP. The V and J ends lost 2 bases and 3 bases, in that order; junction bases with no gene match: 4. The CDR3 sequence is 15 residues long. The CDR3 reads CASGLTGAGGNTIYF. The CDR3 nucleotides are TGTGCTAGTGGTTTGACAGGGGCTGGTGGAAACACCATATATTTT.

The V call is TRBV6-5, the J call TRBJ2-2; 7 nucleotides match TRBD1. This CDR3 contains 14 residues. V lost 6 bases to trimming and J lost 6 bases; unmatched junction nucleotides: 7. Germline V gives CDR1 MNHEY, CDR2 SVGAGI. CDR3 nucleotide sequence: TGTGCCAGCAGGACAGGGTCCCTCGCCGGGGAGCTGTTTTTT. This sequence encodes CASRTGSLAGELFF.

This chain uses TRBV19 with TRBJ2-1, with D perhaps matching TRBD1 or TRBD2 (5 bases each). V lost 6 bases, J lost 2 bases, and 17 bases lay in between. This CDR3 contains 16 residues. CDR1 and CDR2 (germline): LNHDA, SQIVND (reference sequence). The CDR3 here is CASSPQVGSTYNEQFF. DNA of the CDR3: TGTGCCAGTAGCCCACAGGTGGGGAGTACCTACAATGAGCAGTTCTTC.

Turning to this clone: Other nucleotide sequences in the sample specify the same CDR3. The V gene is TRBV28, the J gene TRBJ2-7, with D maybe TRBD1 (6 bases). In germline, CDR1 is MDHEN, CDR2 SYDVKM. The CDR3 loop spans 13 amino acids. The V and J ends lost 3 bases and 2 bases respectively, with 8 bases between them. CDR3 DNA sequence: TGTGCCAGCAGTTTCGGACAGACCTACGAGCAGTACTTC. Residues: CASSFGQTYEQYF.

This chain joins TRBV28 and TRBJ2-3; TRBD1 is a possible D gene (5 bases). CDR3 length: 18 residues. Trimming removed 3 bases from V and 0 bases from J, with 19 bases in between. The germline V gene encodes CDR1 MDHEN and CDR2 SYDVKM. The CDR3, as DNA: TGTGCCAGCAGTTTTTTCCTATTGGGGCGGAGAAGCACAGATACGCAGTATTTT. Protein: CASSFFLLGRRSTDTQYF.

This chain links TRBV27 with TRBJ2-1, with 13 bases matching TRBD2. V was clipped by 2 bases and J by 8 bases; unmatched bases: 9. The CDR3 is made up of 17 amino acids. Germline loops: CDR1 MNHEY, CDR2 SMNVEV (reference sequence). CDR3 in amino acids: CASSLGLAGAGGDEQFF. CDR3 DNA: TGTGCCAGCAGTTTAGGACTAGCGGGAGCCGGTGGGGATGAGCAGTTCTTC.

This chain links TRBV7-3 with TRBJ1-1; no reliable D call. CDR3 length equals 13 residues. With 5 bases removed from V and 6 bases from J, the gap between germline ends came to 13 bases. Per the germline V gene, CDR1 is SGHTA and CDR2 is FQGTGA. CDR3: CASSPGRDAEAFF. Written as DNA, the CDR3 is TGTGCCAGCAGCCCCGGGAGGGATGCTGAAGCTTTCTTT. The complete variable domain, with remaining parts taken from reference TRBV7-3 and TRBJ1-1, reads GAGVSQTPSNKVTEKGKYVELRCDPISGHTALYWYRQSLGQGPEFLIYFQGTGAADDSGLPNDRFFAVRPEGSVSTLKIQRTERGDSAVYLCASSPGRDAEAFFGQGTRLTVV.

This clone was seen once. The chain recombines TRBV11-3 with TRBJ1-1; no firm D call. The CDR3 has 13 amino acids. Germline CDR1 reads SGHNT; CDR2 reads YENEEA. V was trimmed by 1 base and J by 1 base, leaving 4 bases between them. CDR3 in amino acids: CASSLGTNTEAFF. The CDR3 region has the DNA TGTGCCAGCAGCTTAGGAACGAACACTGAAGCTTTCTTT.

The chain uses TRBV3-1 (or the pseudogene TRBV3-2) and TRBJ2-7; D unresolved. The length of the CDR3 is 14 residues. The germline CDR1 and CDR2 sequences are LGHDT and YNNKEL (reference sequence). V lost 4 bases and J lost 2, with 12 bases in between. Written as DNA, the CDR3 is TGTGCCAGCAGCCCCTACCAAGCGCCCTACGAGCAGTACTTC. This encodes CASSPYQAPYEQYF.

This sequence joins TRBV5-1 and TRBJ2-7, with a possible D match to TRBD2 (6 bases). Between the trimmed V and J ends, which lost 4 bases and 0 bases, there was a span of 8 bases. The germline V gene has CDR1 SGHRS and CDR2 YFSETQ. The CDR3 is 13 residues long. CDR3 nucleotides: TGCGCCAGCAGCCAGGACTACTCCTACGAGCAGTACTTC. It is translated as CASSQDYSYEQYF.

This chain uses TRBV6-7 with TRBJ1-1, with unresolved D. TRBV6-7 is annotated as an ORF whose role is uncertain. The CDR3 is made up of 14 amino acids. With 0 bases removed from V and 4 bases from J, the gap between germline ends came to 9 bases. CDR3 DNA sequence: TGTGCCAGCAGTTACTCCGGACGGGCCACTGAAGCTTTCTTT. Translating it yields CASSYSGRATEAFF.

This clone came up once. The rearrangement uses TRBV16 and TRBJ1-5; 7 nucleotides align to TRBD1. The CDR3 loop spans 15 amino acids. V lost 3 bases to trimming and J lost 7 bases; unmatched junction nucleotides: 9. CDR1 and CDR2 from the germline V gene are KGHSY and FQNENV. The CDR3 region is CASSHRGQARQPQHF. CDR3 sequence (DNA): TGTGCCAGCAGCCACCGTGGACAGGCAAGACAGCCCCAGCATTTT.

The rearrangement uses TRBV3-1 (or the pseudogene TRBV3-2) and TRBJ1-1, with D perhaps matching TRBD1 (6 bases). The germline V gene has CDR1 LGHDT and CDR2 YNNKEL (reference sequence). This CDR3 spans 13 amino acids. Trimming pared 3 bases from V and 4 bases from J, leaving 9 bases between. The CDR3 protein is CASSHRGGTEAFF. The DNA of the CDR3 is TGTGCCAGCAGCCATCGAGGGGGCACTGAAGCTTTCTTT.

J is TRBJ1-2 and V is TRBV7-2, with a tentative D call TRBD1 (6 bases). This CDR3 spans 13 amino acids. V shed 6 bases and J shed 4 bases, with 12 bases lying between them. Germline V CDR1 and CDR2: SGHTA, FQGNSA. CDR3 nucleotides: TGTGCCAGCAGACCAACAGGGCCCTATGGCTACACCTTC. As protein: CASRPTGPYGYTF.

The chain combines TRBV27 with TRBJ2-7; maybe TRBD1 (5 bases). V was trimmed by 4 bases and J by 2 bases, leaving 12 bases between them. This CDR3 spans 14 amino acids. The germline gives CDR1 MNHEY, CDR2 SMNVEV (reference sequence). Here the CDR3 reads CASSWGLVPYEQYF. The DNA for the CDR3 is TGTGCCAGCAGTTGGGGCCTAGTCCCCTACGAGCAGTACTTC.

J is TRBJ2-3 and V is TRBV19; 10 bases match TRBD2. Per the germline V gene, CDR1 is LNHDA and CDR2 is SQIVND (reference sequence). Germline trimming cut 8 bases from V and 1 base from J; bases unmatched to any gene: 0. The CDR3 length is 13 residues. CDR3 loop: CASGTSGTDTQYF. Here the CDR3 DNA reads TGTGCCAGTGGGACTAGCGGCACAGATACGCAGTATTTT.

This clone was observed a handful of times. The same CDR3 also results from other DNA sequences found in this sample. The CDR3 protein is CAWTMTGYEQYF. The CDR3 nucleotides are TGTGCCTGGACCATGACAGGCTACGAGCAGTACTTC. J is TRBJ2-7 and V is TRBV30; D perhaps matches TRBD1 (6 bases). This CDR3 contains 12 residues. The germline V and J ends were trimmed by 4 bases and 3 bases, with 10 bases remaining between them. Looked up from germline, CDR1 is GTSNPN and CDR2 is SVGIG (reference sequence).

V usage is TRBV12-3 or TRBV12-4 and J usage is TRBJ2-7, with D perhaps matching TRBD1 (5 bases). The CDR3 is made up of 11 amino acids. Trimming shortened V by 6 bases and J by 4 bases, and 7 bases separated the two germline ends. The CDR3 DNA reads as TGTGCCAGCAGCCAGGGTTACGAGCAGTACTTC. Amino acids: CASSQGYEQYF.